These T cell receptor beta chains were read from a single sample in a study of blood T cell repertoires in COVID-19. Measured with immunoSEQ multiplex PCR; TCRdb has only the in-frame clones, and not every one. The data contain around 230,000 clones, approximately 83% of them seen just once; the ten biggest clones take up around 26%. Sequencing was done on a sample of peripheral blood. These receptors originate from a middle-aged man with acute or convalescent COVID-19. The CDR3 runs from the conserved cysteine through the conserved F or W. A D gene is named only where the DNA matches it firmly. Only part of the rows carry a size: once, few, many, or a class if the clone is expanded.

size,D,J,V,DNA,CDR3
once,TRBD1,TRBJ1-2,TRBV3-1/TRBV3-2,TGTGCCAGCAGCCAAGATCTGGGACAGGGCAGGGCCTATGGCTACACCTTC,CASSQDLGQGRAYGYTF
-,TRBD1,TRBJ1-4,TRBV6-5,TGTGCCAGCAGTTCGGGACAGGGGAGTCTCGAAAAACTGTTTTTT,CASSSGQGSLEKLFF
-,TRBD2,TRBJ2-2,TRBV5-1,TGCGCCAGCAGCCCGATCCTTAGCGGGAACGGGGAGCTGTTTTTT,CASSPILSGNGELFF
-,TRBD1,TRBJ1-3,TRBV9,TGTGCCAGCAGCGTCGGGACAGGGGGTAACTCTGGAAACACCATATATTTT,CASSVGTGGNSGNTIYF
-,TRBD2,TRBJ2-1,TRBV7-2,TGTGCCAGCAGCCTGGGACTAGCAAGCAATGAGCAGTTCTTC,CASSLGLASNEQFF
-,TRBD2,TRBJ2-2,TRBV28,TGTGCCAGCGGGGGGGAACCCGCGAACACCGGGGAGCTGTTTTTT,CASGGEPANTGELFF
-,-,TRBJ1-2,TRBV18,TGTGCCAGCTCACAGGACAGCTACTACACCTTC,CASSQDSYYTF
-,TRBD1,TRBJ2-7,TRBV6-5,TGTGCCAGCAGTCGGGACAGGATTAACGAGCAGTACTTC,CASSRDRINEQYF
few,-,TRBJ1-5,TRBV19,TGTGCCAGTAGTATGCGCCCGGAGAAATATCAGCCCCAGCATTTT,CASSMRPEKYQPQHF
-,-,TRBJ1-3,TRBV20-1,TGCAGTGCTAGTTCCGAGGTCTCTGGAAACACCATATATTTT,CSASSEVSGNTIYF